This TCR beta chain was identified in a study of T cell responses to AZD1222 COVID-19 vaccine. Sequenced by immunoSEQ multiplex PCR; TCRdb stores in-frame clones only, minus some. The sample consists of about 140,000 clones, about 90% of them appearing once. The length of the CDR3 is 14 residues. The germline V gene encodes CDR1 LNHNV and CDR2 YYDKDF (reference sequence). Trimming left V 11 bases short and J 5 bases short, with 21 bases between. This chain links TRBV15 with TRBJ1-1, with D unclear. This receptor was identified in an adult who received the MenACWY meningococcal vaccine as a control. This sample comprised peripheral blood, obtained 28 days after the second dose of the MenACWY control vaccine. CDR3 protein: CASSDGVAWTEAFF. DNA for the CDR3: TGTGCCTCATCAGACGGGGTCGCGTGGACTGAAGCTTTCTTT. The full variable domain, completed using reference TRBV15 and TRBJ1-1, is DAMVIQNPRYQVTQFGKPVTLSCSQTLNHNVMYWYQQKSSQAPKLLFHYYDKDFNNEADTPDNFQSRRPNTSFCFLDIRSPGLGDTAMYLCASSDGVAWTEAFFGQGTRLTVV.